This T cell receptor (beta chain) was recovered during a study of T cell clones after liver transplantation. Study-level findings and limits: Post-transplant time points were not standardized, so conclusions are preliminary. Donor-reactive sequences fell more than third party-reactive ones, suggesting partial deletion.

The table lists this clone with a count of one. Antigen: not known. The CDR3 sequence is 13 residues long. Looked up from germline, CDR1 is MDHEN and CDR2 is SYDVKM. V lost 6 bases to trimming and J lost 5 bases, with 11 bases between them. Only in-frame clones appear in the TCRdb table, and some are missing; sequencing was by immunoSEQ multiplex PCR. Here the sample spans tens of thousands of clones, 80% being singletons. The material was CD4+ T cells from blood, obtained 12 months after liver transplant. The receptor's source is a human patient who received a liver transplant. The T cells may partly be graft donor cells. V and J are TRBV28 and TRBJ1-5, with D hard to call. The CDR3 region has the DNA TGTGCCAGCAGGATCCAAATGGATCAGCCCCAGCATTTT. Amino acid sequence: CASRIQMDQPQHF.